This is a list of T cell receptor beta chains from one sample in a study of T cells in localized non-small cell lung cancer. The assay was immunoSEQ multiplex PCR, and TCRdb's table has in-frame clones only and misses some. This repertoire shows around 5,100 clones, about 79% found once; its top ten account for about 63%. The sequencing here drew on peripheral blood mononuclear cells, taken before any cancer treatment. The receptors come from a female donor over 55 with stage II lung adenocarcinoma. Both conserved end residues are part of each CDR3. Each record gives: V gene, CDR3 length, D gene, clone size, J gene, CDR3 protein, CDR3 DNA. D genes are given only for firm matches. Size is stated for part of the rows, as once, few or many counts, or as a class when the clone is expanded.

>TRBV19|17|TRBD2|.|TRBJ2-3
CASSSPGGGRGTDTQYF
TGTGCCAGTAGTAGCCCCGGCGGCGGGAGGGGGACAGATACGCAGTATTTT
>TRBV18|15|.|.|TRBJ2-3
CASSPRTQSADTQYF
TGTGCCAGCTCACCACGAACCCAGTCCGCAGATACGCAGTATTTT
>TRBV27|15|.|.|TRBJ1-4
CASSFLGRGNEKLFF
TGTGCCAGCAGTTTTCTGGGCCGCGGGAATGAAAAACTGTTTTTT
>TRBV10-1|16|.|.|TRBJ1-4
CASSEGGMALREKLFF
TGCGCCAGCAGTGAGGGAGGGATGGCTCTGAGGGAAAAACTGTTTTTT
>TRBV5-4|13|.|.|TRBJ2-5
CASSLQGSETQYF
TGTGCCAGCAGCTTGCAGGGTAGCGAGACCCAGTACTTC
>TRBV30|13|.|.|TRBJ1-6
CAWSGGGGAPLHF
TGTGCCTGGAGTGGCGGGGGCGGGGCACCCCTCCACTTT
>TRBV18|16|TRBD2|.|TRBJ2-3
CASSPLKRGSTDTQYF
TGTGCCAGCTCACCCCTAAAGCGGGGGAGCACAGATACGCAGTATTTT
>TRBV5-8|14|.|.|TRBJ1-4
CASSPREGGEKLFF
TGTGCCAGCAGCCCCCGGGAGGGCGGCGAAAAACTGTTTTTT
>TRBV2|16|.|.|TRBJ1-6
CASSEAGSEYNSPLHF
TGTGCCAGCAGTGAAGCGGGGTCCGAATATAATTCACCCCTCCACTTT
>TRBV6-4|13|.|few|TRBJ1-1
CASSSGTNTEAFF
TGTGCCAGCAGCTCCGGGACCAACACTGAAGCTTTCTTT
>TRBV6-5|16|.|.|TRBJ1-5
CASSSSGVRVNQPQHF
TGTGCCAGCAGTTCTTCAGGGGTGCGGGTCAATCAGCCCCAGCATTTT
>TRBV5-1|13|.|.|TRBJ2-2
CASSQEVTGELFF
TGCGCCAGCAGCCAGGAGGTGACCGGGGAGCTGTTTTTT
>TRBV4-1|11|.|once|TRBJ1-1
CASSHGTAAFF
TGCGCCAGCAGCCACGGGACGGCAGCTTTCTTT
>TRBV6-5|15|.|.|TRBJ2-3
CASSYGTPGVDTQYF
TGTGCCAGCAGTTACGGGACACCGGGGGTAGATACGCAGTATTTT
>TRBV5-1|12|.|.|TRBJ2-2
CASSLGHGELFF
TGCGCCAGCAGCTTGGGTCACGGGGAGCTGTTTTTT
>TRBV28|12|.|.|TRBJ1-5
CASSGSFQPQHF
TGTGCCAGCAGCGGGTCTTTTCAGCCCCAGCATTTT
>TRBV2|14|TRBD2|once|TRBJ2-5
CASRNRLAGETQYF
TGTGCCAGCAGGAATAGACTAGCTGGGGAGACCCAGTACTTC
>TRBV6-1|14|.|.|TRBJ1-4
CASSSGTWDEKLFF
TGTGCCAGCAGTTCGGGAACCTGGGATGAAAAACTGTTTTTT
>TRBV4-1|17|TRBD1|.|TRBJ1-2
CASSQGKRQGANYGYTF
TGCGCCAGCAGCCAAGGGAAGCGACAGGGGGCAAACTATGGCTACACCTTC
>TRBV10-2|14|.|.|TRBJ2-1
CAILKDNSYNEQFF
TGCGCCATATTAAAGGACAACTCCTACAATGAGCAGTTCTTC
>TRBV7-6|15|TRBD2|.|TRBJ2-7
CASSPGLAGTYEQYF
TGTGCCAGCAGCCCGGGACTAGCGGGAACCTACGAGCAGTACTTC
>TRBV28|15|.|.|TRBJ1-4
CASRRASPTNEKLFF
TGTGCCAGCAGAAGGGCAAGCCCTACAAATGAAAAACTGTTTTTT
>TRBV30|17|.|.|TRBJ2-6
CAWRRGRVRTGANVLTF
TGTGCCTGGAGGCGGGGCAGGGTGAGGACTGGGGCCAACGTCCTGACTTTC
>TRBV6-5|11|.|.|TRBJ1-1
CITGFNTEAFF
TGCATAACAGGGTTTAACACTGAAGCTTTCTTT
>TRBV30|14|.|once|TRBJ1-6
CAWSVGGDGSPLHF
TGTGCCTGGAGTGTGGGAGGGGACGGTTCACCCCTCCACTTT
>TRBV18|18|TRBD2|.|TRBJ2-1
CASSPTVASGRSYNEQFF
TGTGCCAGCTCACCGACAGTTGCTAGCGGGAGGTCCTACAATGAGCAGTTCTTC
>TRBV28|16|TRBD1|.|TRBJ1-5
CASSLLGKGGEQPQHF
TGTGCCAGCAGTTTACTAGGGAAAGGGGGCGAACAGCCCCAGCATTTT
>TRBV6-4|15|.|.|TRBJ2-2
CASSSLYGNTGELFF
TGTGCCAGCAGTTCCTTATATGGGAACACCGGGGAGCTGTTTTTT
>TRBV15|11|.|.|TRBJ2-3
CATSFTDTQYF
TGTGCCACCAGCTTCACGGATACGCAGTATTTT
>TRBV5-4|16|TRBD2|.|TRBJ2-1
CASSLEGSGRGNEQFF
TGTGCCAGCAGCTTGGAGGGTAGCGGGAGGGGGAATGAGCAGTTCTTC
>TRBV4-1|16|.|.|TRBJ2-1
CASSHRGEQGYNEQFF
TGCGCCAGCAGCCACCGAGGGGAACAGGGATACAATGAGCAGTTCTTC
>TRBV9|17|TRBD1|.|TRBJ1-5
CASSGAQGAGSNQPQHF
TGTGCCAGCAGTGGGGCACAGGGGGCGGGTAGCAATCAGCCCCAGCATTTT
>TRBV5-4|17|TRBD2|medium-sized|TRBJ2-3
CASSLRLAGGPTDTQYF
TGTGCCAGCAGCTTACGGCTAGCGGGGGGGCCAACAGATACGCAGTATTTT
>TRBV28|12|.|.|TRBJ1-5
CASSVGQKPQHF
TGTGCCAGCAGCGTCGGACAGAAGCCCCAGCATTTT
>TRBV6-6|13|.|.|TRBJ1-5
CASSHTGNQPQHF
TGTGCCAGCAGCCATACAGGGAACCAGCCCCAGCATTTT
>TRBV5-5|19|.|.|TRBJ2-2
CASSLVAVQGTPKGGELFF
TGTGCCAGCAGCTTGGTGGCGGTGCAGGGGACGCCTAAGGGCGGGGAGCTGTTTTTT
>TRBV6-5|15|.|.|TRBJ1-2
CASRLQDSLIYGYTF
TGTGCCAGCAGACTCCAGGACAGTCTAATCTATGGCTACACCTTC